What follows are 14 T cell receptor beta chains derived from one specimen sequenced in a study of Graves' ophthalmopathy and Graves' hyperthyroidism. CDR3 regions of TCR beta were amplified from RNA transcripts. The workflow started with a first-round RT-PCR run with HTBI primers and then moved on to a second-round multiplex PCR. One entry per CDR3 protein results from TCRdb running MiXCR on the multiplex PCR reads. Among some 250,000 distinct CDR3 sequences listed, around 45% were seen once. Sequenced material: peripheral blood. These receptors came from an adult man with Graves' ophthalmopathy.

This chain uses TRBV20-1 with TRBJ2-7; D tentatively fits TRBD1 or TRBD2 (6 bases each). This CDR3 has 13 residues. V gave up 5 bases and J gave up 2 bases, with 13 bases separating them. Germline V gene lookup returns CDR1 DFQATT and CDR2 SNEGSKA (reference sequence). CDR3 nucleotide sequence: TGCAGTGCTGGCGGGACACGCACCTACGAGCAGTACTTC. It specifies CSAGGTRTYEQYF.

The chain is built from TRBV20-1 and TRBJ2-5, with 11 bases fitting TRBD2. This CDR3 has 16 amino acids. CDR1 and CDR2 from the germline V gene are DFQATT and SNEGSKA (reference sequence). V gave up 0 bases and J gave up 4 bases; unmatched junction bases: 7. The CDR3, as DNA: TGCAGTGCTAGAGATCTTAGCGGGGGGGAAAGAGAGACCCAGTACTTC. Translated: CSARDLSGGERETQYF.

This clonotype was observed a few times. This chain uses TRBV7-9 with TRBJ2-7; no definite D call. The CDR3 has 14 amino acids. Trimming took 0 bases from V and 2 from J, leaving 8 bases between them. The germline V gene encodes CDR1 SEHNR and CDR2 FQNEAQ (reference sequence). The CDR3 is CASSLAEVAYEQYF. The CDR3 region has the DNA TGTGCCAGCAGCTTAGCCGAGGTAGCCTACGAGCAGTACTTC.

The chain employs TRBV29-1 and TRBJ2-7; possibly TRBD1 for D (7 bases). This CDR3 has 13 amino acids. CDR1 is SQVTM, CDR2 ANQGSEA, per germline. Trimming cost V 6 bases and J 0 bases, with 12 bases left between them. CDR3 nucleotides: TGCAGCGTATCAGGGGGGAGCTCCTACGAGCAGTACTTC. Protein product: CSVSGGSSYEQYF.

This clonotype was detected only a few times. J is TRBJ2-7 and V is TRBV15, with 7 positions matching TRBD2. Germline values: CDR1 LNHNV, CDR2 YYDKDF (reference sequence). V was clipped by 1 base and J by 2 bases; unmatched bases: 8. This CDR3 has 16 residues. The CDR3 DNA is TGTGCCACCAGCAGAGTCCCCGGGGGGTCGACCTACGAGCAGTACTTC. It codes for CATSRVPGGSTYEQYF.

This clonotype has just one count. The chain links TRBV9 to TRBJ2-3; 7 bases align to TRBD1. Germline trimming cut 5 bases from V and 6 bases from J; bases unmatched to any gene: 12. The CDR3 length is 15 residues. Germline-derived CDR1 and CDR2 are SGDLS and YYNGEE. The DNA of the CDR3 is TGTGCCAGCAGTGAAGGGGGCAGCAACCAGGATACGCAGTATTTT. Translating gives CASSEGGSNQDTQYF. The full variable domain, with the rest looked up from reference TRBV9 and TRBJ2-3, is DSGVTQTPKHLITATGQRVTLRCSPRSGDLSVYWYQQSLDQGLQFLIQYYNGEERAKGNILERFSAQQFPDLHSELNLSSLELGDSALYFCASSEGGSNQDTQYFGPGTRLTVL.

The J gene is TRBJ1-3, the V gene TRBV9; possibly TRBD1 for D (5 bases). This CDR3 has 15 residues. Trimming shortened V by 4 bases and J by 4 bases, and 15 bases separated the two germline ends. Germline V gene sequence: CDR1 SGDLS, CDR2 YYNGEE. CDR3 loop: CASSRSEGHGNTIYF. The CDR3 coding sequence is TGTGCCAGCAGCAGATCGGAGGGGCACGGAAACACCATATATTTT.

The CDR3 coding sequence is TGTGCCAGCAGCTTAGATGGACTCGAGCAGTTCTTC. It translates to CASSLDGLEQFF. The V and J genes are TRBV7-9 and TRBJ2-1; D is perhaps TRBD2 (5 bases). Trimming stripped 1 base from V and 10 bases from J, with 8 bases between. The germline V gene has CDR1 SEHNR and CDR2 FQNEAQ (reference sequence). This CDR3 is built from 12 residues. Full variable domain (missing parts from reference TRBV7-9 and TRBJ2-1): DTGVSQNPRHKITKRGQNVTFRCDPISEHNRLYWYRQTLGQGPEFLTYFQNEAQLEKSRLLSDRFSAERPKGSFSTLEIQRTEQGDSAMYLCASSLDGLEQFFGPGTRLTVL.

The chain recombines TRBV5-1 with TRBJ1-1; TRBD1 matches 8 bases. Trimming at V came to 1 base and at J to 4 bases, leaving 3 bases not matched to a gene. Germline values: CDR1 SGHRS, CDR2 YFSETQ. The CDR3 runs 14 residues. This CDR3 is CASSLRTGSTEAFF. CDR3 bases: TGCGCCAGCAGCTTGCGGACAGGGAGCACTGAAGCTTTCTTT.

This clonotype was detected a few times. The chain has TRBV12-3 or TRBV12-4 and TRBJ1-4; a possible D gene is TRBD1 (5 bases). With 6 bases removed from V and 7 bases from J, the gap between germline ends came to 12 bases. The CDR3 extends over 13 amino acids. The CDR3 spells CASSRGSGEKLFF. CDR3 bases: TGTGCCAGCAGCCGGGGGTCGGGTGAAAAACTGTTTTTT.

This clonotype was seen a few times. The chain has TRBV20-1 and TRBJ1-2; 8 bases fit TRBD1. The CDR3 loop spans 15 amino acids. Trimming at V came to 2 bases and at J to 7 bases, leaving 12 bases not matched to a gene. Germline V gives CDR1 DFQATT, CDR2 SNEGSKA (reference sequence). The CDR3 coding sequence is TGCAGTGCTAGAAGAATCAGGGGGCAGTATGGTGGCTACACCTTC. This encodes CSARRIRGQYGGYTF.

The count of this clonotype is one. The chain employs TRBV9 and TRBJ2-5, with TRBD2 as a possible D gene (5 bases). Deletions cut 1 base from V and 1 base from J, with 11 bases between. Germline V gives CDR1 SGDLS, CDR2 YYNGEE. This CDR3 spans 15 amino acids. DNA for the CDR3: TGTGCCAGCAGCGTATACTACGGGGTCCAAGAGACCCAGTACTTC. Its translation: CASSVYYGVQETQYF.

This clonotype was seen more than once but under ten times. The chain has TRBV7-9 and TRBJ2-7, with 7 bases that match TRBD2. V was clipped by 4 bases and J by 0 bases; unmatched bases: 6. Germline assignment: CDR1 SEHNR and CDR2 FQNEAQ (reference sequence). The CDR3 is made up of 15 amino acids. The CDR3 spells CASSSPGGFSYEQYF. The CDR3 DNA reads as TGTGCCAGCAGCTCCCCGGGAGGTTTCTCCTACGAGCAGTACTTC.

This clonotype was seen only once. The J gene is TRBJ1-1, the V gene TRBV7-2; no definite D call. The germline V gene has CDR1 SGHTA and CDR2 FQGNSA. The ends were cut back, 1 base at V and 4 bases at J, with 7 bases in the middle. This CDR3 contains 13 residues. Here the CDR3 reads CASSLVMGTEAFF. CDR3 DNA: TGTGCCAGCAGCTTAGTAATGGGCACTGAAGCTTTCTTT. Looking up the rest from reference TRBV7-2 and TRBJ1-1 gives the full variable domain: GAGVSQSPSNKVTEKGKDVELRCDPISGHTALYWYRQSLGQGLEFLIYFQGNSAPDKSGLPSDRFSAERTGGSVSTLTIQRTQQEDSAVYLCASSLVMGTEAFFGQGTRLTVV.